The clone carrying this T cell receptor beta chain was counted at least ten times. Preparation of the TCRbeta library was carried out with unique molecular identifiers. TCRdb processed the PCR reads anew with MiXCR; each CDR3 protein has one entry. This sample yields about 610,000 distinct CDR3 sequences, of which 8% to 11% are seen a single time; roughly 4% belongs to the top ten. These data are taken from a study of T-cell reconstitution after alpha-beta-depleted transplantation in children. CDR3 length: 14 amino acids. The V gene's germline CDR1 is MDHEN and CDR2 SYDVKM. Trimming stripped 1 base from V and 5 bases from J, with 12 bases between.

The TCR sequence derives from a human donor who donated a stem cell graft to a child with acute myeloid leukemia. This chain joins TRBV28 and TRBJ2-7, with a weak D call TRBD1 (6 bases). The sequencing here drew on PBMCs from the stem cell graft donor, taken from the stem cell graft. The CDR3 here is CASSLSAGAHEQYF. The CDR3 DNA follows: TGTGCCAGCAGTTTATCGGCAGGGGCCCACGAGCAGTACTTC. The complete variable domain, with remaining parts taken from reference TRBV28 and TRBJ2-7, reads DVKVTQSSRYLVKRTGEKVFLECVQDMDHENMFWYRQDPGLGLRLIYFSYDVKMKEKGDIPEGYSVSREKKERFSLILESASTNQTSMYLCASSLSAGAHEQYFGPGTRLTVT.